These 17 T cell receptor beta chains originate from one sample sequenced in a study of T cell responses to AZD1222 COVID-19 vaccine. Sequencing was performed with immunoSEQ multiplex PCR; in TCRdb, only in-frame clones are kept and a portion is missing. The sample yields 65,000 to 90,000 clones, roughly nine tenths seen once. The sample here was peripheral blood, taken 28 days after the second AZD1222 dose. The receptors were gathered from an adult who received the AZD1222 COVID-19 vaccine.

This sequence joins TRBV3-1 (or the pseudogene TRBV3-2) and TRBJ1-1; a weak D match, TRBD1 (6 bases). This CDR3 contains 14 residues. The V end lost 4 bases, the J end lost 5 bases, and 14 bases lay between the germline ends. Germline loops: CDR1 LGHDT, CDR2 YNNKEL (reference sequence). This CDR3 reads CASSPGGGPTEAFF. The CDR3 region has the DNA TGTGCCAGCAGCCCAGGAGGGGGACCGACTGAAGCTTTCTTT.

The count of this clone is one. The chain employs TRBV28 and TRBJ1-5, with a tentative D call TRBD1 (6 bases). The CDR3 sequence is 15 residues long. The germline gives CDR1 MDHEN, CDR2 SYDVKM. Trimming left V 5 bases short and J 2 bases short, with 13 bases between. CDR3 protein: CASSRTVLGNQPQHF. CDR3 coding DNA: TGTGCCAGCAGTCGGACAGTGCTAGGCAATCAGCCCCAGCATTTT.

J is TRBJ2-7 and V is TRBV6-5; 10 bases are a match to TRBD2. V trimming: 5 bases; J trimming: 7 bases; junction bases outside the gene matches: 8. The CDR3 has 14 amino acids. Germline-derived CDR1 and CDR2 are MNHEY and SVGAGI. This CDR3 reads CASSPSGRAGEQYV. The CDR3, as DNA: TGTGCCAGCAGTCCCAGCGGGAGGGCCGGTGAGCAGTACGTC.

The chain carries TRBV6-5 and TRBJ2-3; 12 bases agree with TRBD2. The length of the CDR3 is 15 residues. Trimming removed 8 bases from V and 4 bases from J; junction bases left unmatched: 7. Germline lookup yields CDR1 MNHEY and CDR2 SVGAGI. CDR3 DNA: TGTGCCAGCGCGCCGGGACTAGCGGGTGCAGATACGCAGTATTTT. It yields the protein CASAPGLAGADTQYF.

The chain recombines TRBV29-1 with TRBJ2-3, with unresolved D. Deletions cut 4 bases from V and 4 bases from J, with 6 bases between. Germline CDR1 and CDR2: SQVTM and ANQGSEA. The CDR3 totals 11 residues. The DNA for the CDR3 is TGCAGCGTTGCTAGGGCAGATACGCAGTATTTT. It encodes CSVARADTQYF.

This chain uses TRBV6-6 with TRBJ1-1; D perhaps matches TRBD1 (5 bases). CDR3 length: 15 amino acids. Per germline, CDR1 MNHNY and CDR2 SVGAGI (reference sequence). V was cut by 2 bases and J by 8 bases, with 18 bases left in between. CDR3 bases: TGTGCCAGCAGTTACGTCCAGGGCCCACTCGAGGAAGCTTTCTTT. Its translation: CASSYVQGPLEEAFF.

The rearrangement joins TRBV18 to TRBJ2-4, with D perhaps matching TRBD2 (6 bases). The CDR3 sequence is 12 residues long. Deletions cut 2 bases from V and 11 bases from J, with 10 bases between. Germline CDR1 reads KGHSH; CDR2 reads LQKENI. In nucleotides, the CDR3 is TGTGCCAGCTCACCATCGGGAGTTCTTCAGTACTTC. Its protein product is CASSPSGVLQYF.

V gene TRBV4-3 combines with J gene TRBJ2-7, with 7 bases fitting TRBD2. V lost 1 base, J lost 7 bases, and 10 bases stayed unmatched. Germline V CDR1 and CDR2: LGHNA, YSLEER. This CDR3 has 15 amino acids. CDR3 coding DNA: TGCGCCAGCAGCCAAGTGGGGGAGGGGACGAATGAGCAGTACTTC. Translating gives CASSQVGEGTNEQYF.

This rearrangement joins TRBV10-3 to TRBJ2-7, with D perhaps TRBD1 (5 bases). V lost 6 bases to trimming and J lost 2 bases, with 8 bases between them. The CDR3 consists of 12 residues. The germline CDR1 and CDR2 sequences are ENHRY and SYGVKD. This CDR3 reads CAISPDTYEQYV. In nucleotides, the CDR3 is TGTGCCATCAGCCCGGACACCTACGAGCAGTACGTC.

V is TRBV5-4 and J is TRBJ2-3, with D possibly being TRBD2 (5 bases). This CDR3 is 12 amino acids long. Germline values: CDR1 SGHNT, CDR2 YYREEE (reference sequence). Trimming removed 7 bases at V and 3 bases at J, with 9 bases between. CDR3 protein: CASARGTDTQYF. DNA for the CDR3: TGTGCCAGCGCTCGGGGAACAGATACGCAGTATTTT.

The chain couples TRBV18 to TRBJ1-5, with D possibly being TRBD1 (6 bases). Trimming pared 5 bases from V and 4 bases from J, leaving 15 bases between. The CDR3 has 15 amino acids. The germline V gene has CDR1 KGHSH and CDR2 LQKENI. CDR3 bases: TGTGCCAGCTCAGCCCGGACAGCGAATAATCAGCCCCAGCATTTT. It codes for CASSARTANNQPQHF.

The chain is built from TRBV28 and TRBJ1-1; TRBD1 is a possible D gene (5 bases). V was cut by 9 bases and J by 7 bases, with 12 bases left in between. CDR1 and CDR2 from the germline V gene are MDHEN and SYDVKM. The CDR3 is made up of 11 amino acids. This chain's CDR3 is CASRGGFEAFF. The CDR3 bases are TGTGCCAGTCGGGGGGGATTTGAAGCTTTCTTT.

The rearrangement joins TRBV2 to TRBJ2-3, with a tentative D call TRBD1 (6 bases). Germline V lookup: CDR1 SNHLY, CDR2 FYNNEI. The CDR3 has 15 amino acids. V lost 4 bases, J lost 2 bases, and 13 bases lay in between. The CDR3 reads CASSGEQGPTDTQYF. The DNA for the CDR3 is TGTGCCAGCAGTGGTGAACAGGGACCCACAGATACGCAGTATTTT.

The gene calls are TRBV5-1 and TRBJ2-5; the D call may be TRBD1 or TRBD2 (6 bases each). Germline V gives CDR1 SGHRS, CDR2 YFSETQ. The V end lost 0 bases, the J end lost 9 bases, and 12 bases lay between the germline ends. CDR3 length: 13 residues. DNA for the CDR3: TGCGCCAGCAGCTTGGCCTCGGGGGCGGCCCAGTACTTC. The encoded protein is CASSLASGAAQYF.

The chain combines TRBV19 with TRBJ1-1, with D unresolved. From germline, CDR1 is LNHDA and CDR2 SQIVND (reference sequence). The CDR3 sequence is 14 residues long. Between the trimmed V and J ends, which lost 4 bases and 4 bases, there was a span of 13 bases. This CDR3 reads CASSNGPGGTEAFF. In DNA form, the CDR3 reads TGTGCCAGTAGTAACGGACCCGGAGGCACTGAAGCTTTCTTT. Full variable domain (rest looked up from reference TRBV19 and TRBJ1-1): DGGITQSPKYLFRKEGQNVTLSCEQNLNHDAMYWYRQDPGQGLRLIYYSQIVNDFQKGDIAEGYSVSREKKESFPLTVTSAQKNPTAFYLCASSNGPGGTEAFFGQGTRLTVV.

Only one count was recorded for this clone. The V gene is TRBV7-8, the J gene TRBJ1-3, with a weak D call TRBD1 (5 bases). The CDR3 length is 15 residues. V lost 5 bases and J lost 4, with 15 bases in between. Germline V CDR1 and CDR2: SGHVS, FQNEAQ. CDR3 loop: CASSPTEGLGNTIYF. The DNA of the CDR3 is TGTGCCAGCAGCCCCACAGAGGGGCTCGGAAACACCATATATTTT.

Concerning this clone itself: Different DNA sequences within this sample yield the same CDR3. The gene calls are TRBV28 and TRBJ2-7; D gene unclear. CDR3 size: 13 residues. Trimming cost V 2 bases and J 2 bases, with 7 bases left between them. Per germline, CDR1 MDHEN and CDR2 SYDVKM. In DNA, the CDR3 is TGTGCCAGCAGTTTAAGCCAGGCCTACGAGCAGTACTTC. Encoded protein: CASSLSQAYEQYF.